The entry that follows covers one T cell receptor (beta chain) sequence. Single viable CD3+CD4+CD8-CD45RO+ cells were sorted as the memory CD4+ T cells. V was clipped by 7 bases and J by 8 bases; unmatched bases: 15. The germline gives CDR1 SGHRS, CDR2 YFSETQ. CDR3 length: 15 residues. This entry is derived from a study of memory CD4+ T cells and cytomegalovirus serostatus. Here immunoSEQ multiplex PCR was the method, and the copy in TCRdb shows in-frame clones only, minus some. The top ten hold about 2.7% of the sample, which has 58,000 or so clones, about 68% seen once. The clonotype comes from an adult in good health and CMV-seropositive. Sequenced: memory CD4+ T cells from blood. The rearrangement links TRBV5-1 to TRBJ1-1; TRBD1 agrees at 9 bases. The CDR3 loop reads CASQQTGGASLEAFF. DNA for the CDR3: TGCGCCAGCCAACAAACAGGGGGCGCTTCGCTGGAAGCTTTCTTT.